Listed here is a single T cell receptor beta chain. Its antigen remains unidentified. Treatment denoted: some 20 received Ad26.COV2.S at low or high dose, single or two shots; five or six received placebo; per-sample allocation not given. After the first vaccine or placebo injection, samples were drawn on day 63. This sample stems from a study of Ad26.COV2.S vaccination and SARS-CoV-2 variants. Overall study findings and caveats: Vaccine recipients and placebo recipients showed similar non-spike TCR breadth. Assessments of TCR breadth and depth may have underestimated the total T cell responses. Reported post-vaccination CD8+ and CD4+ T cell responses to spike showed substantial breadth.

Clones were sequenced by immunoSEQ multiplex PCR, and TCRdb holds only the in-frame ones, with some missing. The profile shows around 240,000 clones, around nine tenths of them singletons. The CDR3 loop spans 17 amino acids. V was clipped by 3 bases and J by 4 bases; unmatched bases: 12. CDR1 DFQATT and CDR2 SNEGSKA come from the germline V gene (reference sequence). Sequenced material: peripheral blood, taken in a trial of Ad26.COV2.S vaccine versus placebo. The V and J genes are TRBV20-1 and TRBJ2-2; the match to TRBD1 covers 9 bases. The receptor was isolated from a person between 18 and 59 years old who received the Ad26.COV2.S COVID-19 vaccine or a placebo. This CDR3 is CSASRDRVRVGTGELFF. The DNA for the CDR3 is TGCAGTGCTAGTAGGGACAGGGTACGAGTGGGCACCGGGGAGCTGTTTTTT.